What follows are 19 T cell receptor beta chains derived from one specimen sequenced in a study of T cell responses to AZD1222 COVID-19 vaccine. The repertoire was sequenced with immunoSEQ multiplex PCR; TCRdb's copy has only in-frame clones and lacks some. The sample has about 84,000 clones, roughly 85% seen once. This specimen was peripheral blood, taken 28 days after the second AZD1222 dose. These receptors all stem from an adult who received the AZD1222 COVID-19 vaccine.

The rearrangement links TRBV7-8 to TRBJ1-1; D remains unclear. This CDR3 region has 14 residues. Germline V gives CDR1 SGHVS, CDR2 FQNEAQ. The germline V and J ends were trimmed by 0 bases and 1 base, with 6 bases remaining between them. This CDR3 reads CASSLAAKNTEAFF. In nucleotides, the CDR3 is TGTGCCAGCAGCTTAGCAGCCAAGAACACTGAAGCTTTCTTT. The whole variable domain, remainder taken from reference TRBV7-8 and TRBJ1-1, is GAGVSQSPRYKVAKRGQDVALRCDPISGHVSLFWYQQALGQGPEFLTYFQNEAQLDKSGLPSDRFFAERPEGSVSTLKIQRTQQEDSAVYLCASSLAAKNTEAFFGQGTRLTVV.

CDR3 sequence: CASSRDGSSEKLFF. CDR3 coding DNA: TGTGCCAGCAGCCGGGACGGAAGTAGTGAAAAACTGTTTTTT. V and J are TRBV7-6 and TRBJ1-4; tentatively, D is TRBD1 (5 bases). The CDR3 runs to 14 residues. V lost 5 bases and J 7 bases, leaving 14 bases between the germline ends. Germline lookup yields CDR1 SGHVS and CDR2 FNYEAQ.

The chain combines TRBV11-2 with TRBJ1-2; a weak D match, TRBD1 (6 bases). Per the germline V gene, CDR1 is SGHAT and CDR2 is FQNNGV. This CDR3 is built from 15 residues. V was clipped by 0 bases and J by 6 bases, with 14 bases between them. CDR3 DNA: TGTGCCAGCAGCTTAGATTATGGACAGTTGAATGGCTACACCTTC. It yields the protein CASSLDYGQLNGYTF. The full variable domain, its missing parts supplied by reference TRBV11-2 and TRBJ1-2, is EAGVAQSPRYKIIEKRQSVAFWCNPISGHATLYWYQQILGQGPKLLIQFQNNGVVDDSQLPKDRFSAERLKGVDSTLKIQPAKLEDSAVYLCASSLDYGQLNGYTFGSGTRLTVV.

This chain links TRBV15 with TRBJ2-5, with D tentatively TRBD1 (5 bases). The length of the CDR3 is 16 residues. Trimming left V 1 base short and J 1 base short, with 13 bases between. From germline, CDR1 is LNHNV and CDR2 YYDKDF (reference sequence). CDR3 nucleotide sequence: TGTGCCACCAGCAGAGCACATGGCAGGGTCCAAGAGACCCAGTACTTC. Residues: CATSRAHGRVQETQYF.

CDR3 sequence (DNA): TGTGCCAGCAGGGTGGGGGCCGGGGCCTACGAGCAGTACTTC. Its translation is CASRVGAGAYEQYF. This chain connects TRBV5-6 to TRBJ2-7; D possibly corresponds to TRBD1 (6 bases). V dropped 5 bases and J dropped 2 bases, with 14 bases sitting between them. Germline-derived CDR1 and CDR2 are SGHDT and YYEEEE. There are 14 residues in the CDR3.

The rearrangement joins TRBV6-6 to TRBJ2-7; tentatively, D is TRBD1 (5 bases). CDR3 length: 15 residues. Trimming shortened V by 5 bases and J by 0 bases, and 14 bases separated the two germline ends. CDR1 is MNHNY, CDR2 SVGAGI, per germline (reference sequence). CDR3 amino acids: CASSPDSPLSYEQYF. CDR3 nucleotide sequence: TGTGCCAGCAGTCCCGACAGCCCCCTCTCCTACGAGCAGTACTTC.

The rearrangement links TRBV21-1 to TRBJ2-5. TRBV21-1 is a pseudogene segment. The CDR3 loop spans 18 amino acids. The CDR3 bases are TGTGCCAGCAGCCCGTTGGTTGGGGTGAGGGGCTACCAAGAGACCCAGTACTTC. Residues: CASSPLVGVRGYQETQYF.

The gene calls are TRBV24-1 and TRBJ2-1; TRBD2 agrees at 10 bases. J gave up 9 bases and V 4 bases, and 11 bases lay outside the gene matches. This CDR3 has 16 residues. Germline-derived CDR1 and CDR2 are KGHDR and SFDVKD. The CDR3 protein is CATSDRHSGGWGEQFF. The DNA of the CDR3 is TGTGCCACCAGTGACCGACATAGCGGGGGGTGGGGTGAGCAGTTCTTC.

This chain uses TRBV27 with TRBJ2-3; 10 nucleotides agree with TRBD1. This CDR3 spans 16 amino acids. With V trimmed by 6 bases and J by 6 bases, 12 bases remained unmatched. From germline, CDR1 is MNHEY and CDR2 SMNVEV (reference sequence). CDR3 protein: CASRNRDRGPLDTQYF. The CDR3, as DNA: TGTGCCAGCAGAAACCGGGACAGGGGCCCTTTGGATACGCAGTATTTT.

This sequence joins TRBV19 and TRBJ2-1; D perhaps matches TRBD1 (5 bases). This CDR3 spans 12 amino acids. Germline assignment: CDR1 LNHDA and CDR2 SQIVND (reference sequence). V dropped 10 bases and J dropped 6 bases, with 13 bases sitting between them. CDR3 DNA: TGTGCCATCGGATCAGGGTTCAATGAGCAGTTCTTC. Amino acid sequence: CAIGSGFNEQFF.

This chain joins TRBV28 and TRBJ2-3, with D possibly matching TRBD1 (6 bases). Trimming left V 6 bases short and J 5 bases short, with 15 bases between. The CDR3 spans 14 residues. Germline V CDR1 and CDR2: MDHEN, SYDVKM. The CDR3 is CASRSQGSEDTQYF. CDR3 sequence (DNA): TGTGCCAGCAGGTCCCAGGGGTCTGAAGATACGCAGTATTTT.

This clone was detected a few times. The chain has TRBV2 and TRBJ2-1, with TRBD2 matching 10 bases. Losses at the gene ends were 7 bases for V and 1 base for J; bases not matched to a gene: 7. Germline CDR1 SNHLY, CDR2 FYNNEI. CDR3 length: 16 amino acids. Written as DNA, the CDR3 is TGTGCCAGCATTCGGACTAGCGGACTTTCCTACAATGAGCAGTTCTTC. This sequence encodes CASIRTSGLSYNEQFF.

The rearrangement links TRBV28 to TRBJ1-3; 10 nucleotides match TRBD1. Looked up from germline, CDR1 is MDHEN and CDR2 is SYDVKM. Losses at the gene ends were 7 bases for V and 8 bases for J; bases not matched to a gene: 5. The CDR3 covers 13 residues. The CDR3 spells CASTTGQGDTIYF. As DNA, the CDR3 is TGTGCCAGCACTACTGGACAGGGGGACACCATATATTTT.

The CDR3 nucleotides are TGTGCCAGCAGCTTCGGGGGGAATGAGCAGTTCTTC. This gives the protein CASSFGGNEQFF. The chain carries TRBV11-2 and TRBJ2-1; 7 bases are shared with TRBD2. Germline lookup yields CDR1 SGHAT and CDR2 FQNNGV. The CDR3 covers 12 residues. V trimming: 3 bases; J trimming: 7 bases; junction bases outside the gene matches: 0.

The chain links TRBV3-1 (or the pseudogene TRBV3-2) to TRBJ1-2, with 9 bases lining up with TRBD1. CDR3 length equals 13 residues. With V trimmed by 1 base and J by 7 bases, 1 base remained unmatched. Looked up from germline, CDR1 is LGHDT and CDR2 is YNNKEL (reference sequence). The CDR3 nucleotides read TGTGCCAGCAGCCAAGTACAGGGGGCTGGCTACACCTTC. Translated: CASSQVQGAGYTF.

The chain combines TRBV7-8 with TRBJ1-1; 8 nucleotides match TRBD1. The V gene's germline CDR1 is SGHVS and CDR2 FQNEAQ. This CDR3 has 16 amino acids. V was pared by 3 bases and J by 0 bases, with 6 bases of the junction left unmatched. The DNA for the CDR3 is TGTGCCAGCAGCTTGAGGACAGGGAGGGTGAACACTGAAGCTTTCTTT. Translation: CASSLRTGRVNTEAFF.

This clone was seen a few times. In DNA, the CDR3 is TGTGCCAGCAGTCCTCCGGATTCTTTTTCACCCCTCCACTTT. This sequence encodes CASSPPDSFSPLHF. V is TRBV28 and J is TRBJ1-6; D unresolved. V was shortened by 5 bases and J by 9 bases, with 14 bases between the two germline ends. The V gene's germline CDR1 is MDHEN and CDR2 SYDVKM. The CDR3 is 14 amino acids.

The chain employs TRBV6-5 and TRBJ2-7, with 8 bases matching TRBD2. This CDR3 region has 14 residues. Germline CDR1 and CDR2: MNHEY and SVGAGI. The J segment lost 7 bases and the V segment lost 6 bases, leaving 11 bases of the junction unmatched. CDR3 in DNA: TGTGCCAGCAGACCCGGGGGCGGGGGGAAAGAGCAGTACTTC. Protein product: CASRPGGGGKEQYF.

The genes are TRBV3-1 (or the pseudogene TRBV3-2) and TRBJ2-2; weak D call: TRBD1 (6 bases). V lost 6 bases and J lost 4, with 12 bases in between. The V gene's germline CDR1 is LGHDT and CDR2 YNNKEL (reference sequence). The CDR3 runs to 14 residues. DNA of the CDR3: TGTGCCAGCAGTTACCCGACAGGCACCGGGGAGCTGTTTTTT. Encoded protein: CASSYPTGTGELFF.